What follows describes a single TCR beta chain. Relative to the germline gene, one junction end is altered; a read error may explain this. This specimen comes from a study of blood T cells in healthy people across ages. A J-beta primer mix and a sample-barcoded 5' primer were used in a second PCR of roughly 7 to 12 cycles. TCRdb used MiXCR to reprocess the 5' RACE reads, holding one entry per CDR3 protein. Among nearly 800,000 distinct CDR3 sequences listed, roughly three fifths were seen once. This CDR3 is built from 14 residues. Germline V gene data show CDR1 as LNHDA and CDR2 as SQIVND (reference sequence).

The source is a man aged 40-55 years in good health. Source material: blood. The rearrangement links TRBV19 to TRBJ1-5; a possible D gene is TRBD1 (5 bases). The CDR3 reads CASSIRQSKQPQHF. The CDR3, as DNA: TGTGCCAGTAGTATAAGACAGAGCAAGCAGCCCCAGCATTTT.